These T cell receptor beta chains were read from a single sample in a study of T cell repertoires in cytomegalovirus infection. No cognate antigen is known for these TCRs. Each CDR3 protein gets one entry after TCRdb re-called the reads with MiXCR. The profile covers some 800,000 distinct CDR3 sequences, with about 29% appearing a single time and roughly 13% taken by the ten largest. The sample was cultured CD8+ T cells from PBMCs, taken from culture after CMV antigen stimulation. These receptors all come from a human donor in good health (CMV status not recorded). Some clones in this sample may be carry-over from other donors' samples. The CDR3 runs from the conserved cysteine through the conserved F or W. The D gene is left open where the match is weak. Size tells how often a clone was seen (once, few, many) or the class of an expanded clone, and some rows leave it out.

clone_size	d_call	j_call	v_call	cdr3_nt	cdr3_aa
-	TRBD1	TRBJ2-3	TRBV27	TGTGCCAGCGATAGAATAGGGGGCGTCACAGATACGCAGTATTTT	CASDRIGGVTDTQYF
few	TRBD1	TRBJ2-2	TRBV6-2/TRBV6-3	TGTGCCAGCAGTGGGACAGGGTATCGTGCCGGGGAGCTGTTTTTT	CASSGTGYRAGELFF
many	-	TRBJ1-2	TRBV7-6	TGTGCCAGCAGCTTAGTAGCGCCTCCTTTGTGGAGCGGCTACACCTTC	CASSLVAPPLWSGYTF
few	-	TRBJ1-5	TRBV4-1	TGCGCCAGCAGCCAAGATAATGGCGAAGGGCAGCCCCAGCATTTT	CASSQDNGEGQPQHF
-	-	TRBJ1-1	TRBV5-1	TGCGCCAGCAGCTTTTACGACTTGAACACTGAAGCTTTCTTT	CASSFYDLNTEAFF
-	TRBD1	TRBJ2-2	TRBV4-3	TGCGCCAGCAGCCAAGAAAAAAGGACAGGCCCCGGGGAGCTGTTTTTT	CASSQEKRTGPGELFF
-	TRBD1	TRBJ2-1	TRBV5-5	TGTGCCAGTACTTTTTTTCCGGGACAGGGTCTGAATGAGCAGTTCTTC	CASTFFPGQGLNEQFF
-	-	TRBJ1-2	TRBV14	TGTGCCAGCAGTAACGAGGGCAGCCCCCTATATGGCTACACCTTC	CASSNEGSPLYGYTF
-	-	TRBJ2-7	TRBV27	TGTGCCAGCAGTTTGTCCCCAGCCGGGACACCGTACGAGCAGTACTTC	CASSLSPAGTPYEQYF
-	-	TRBJ2-2	TRBV20-1	TGCAGTGCCAGAACGGGGGCTGGCACCGGGGAGCTGTTTTTT	CSARTGAGTGELFF
-	-	TRBJ2-3	TRBV29-1	TGCAGCGCCTTGAGCGGTAACACAGATACGCAGTATTTT	CSALSGNTDTQYF
-	-	TRBJ2-6	TRBV2	TGTGCCAGCAGTGATGGTGGCAGAACTAGCTCTGGGGCCAACGTCCTGACTTTC	CASSDGGRTSSGANVLTF
few	-	TRBJ2-2	TRBV7-9	TGTGCCAGCAGCCCAGGTGCATTCGAGCTGTTTTTT	CASSPGAFELFF
-	TRBD1	TRBJ1-5	TRBV24-1	TGTGCCACCAGTGACCATGGACAGGGAATACAGCCCCAGCATTTT	CATSDHGQGIQPQHF
-	-	TRBJ1-3	TRBV19	TGTGCCAGTACCTTATCCCCCGAGGTTTTCACTGGAAACACCATATATTTT	CASTLSPEVFTGNTIYF
many	-	TRBJ2-7	TRBV7-9	TGTGCCAGCAGCCCCGACCGCTCCTACGAGCAGTACTTC	CASSPDRSYEQYF
-	-	TRBJ1-5	TRBV19	TGTGCCAGTAGTATGGCGGGGCTAATGGTTCGAACCCTTAAGAGCAATCAGCCCCAGCATTTT	CASSMAGLMVRTLKSNQPQHF
many	-	TRBJ1-2	TRBV20-1	TGCAGTGCTAGAGATTCTTCGGGGGCTTACTATGGCTACACCTTC	CSARDSSGAYYGYTF
few	TRBD2	TRBJ2-1	TRBV19	TGTGCCAGTATCGGAGCGGGGGGGCCTTTCATTGAGCAGTTCTTC	CASIGAGGPFIEQFF
many	TRBD2	TRBJ2-7	TRBV10-3	TGTGCCATCAGTGAGCAGGCTAGCGGGGGCTCCTACGAGCAGTACTTC	CAISEQASGGSYEQYF
-	TRBD1	TRBJ1-6	TRBV28	TGTGCCAGCAGTCCCAGGGGGCAGGTACCCCTCCACTTT	CASSPRGQVPLHF
-	-	TRBJ1-2	TRBV14	TGTGCCAGCAGCCAAGATATAGGAGGGGGTGGCTACACCTTC	CASSQDIGGGGYTF
few	-	TRBJ2-3	TRBV28	TGTGCCAGCAGCTTATCCCAGGACCCCTCCACAGATACGCAGTATTTT	CASSLSQDPSTDTQYF
many	-	TRBJ2-2	TRBV7-9	TGTGCCAGCAGCCCCGGGACGTTAAACACCGGGGAGCTGTTTTTT	CASSPGTLNTGELFF
once	-	TRBJ1-5	TRBV20-1	TGCAGTGCTAGGAATAAGGACAATCAGCCCCAGCATTTT	CSARNKDNQPQHF
-	TRBD2	TRBJ2-1	TRBV6-1	TGTGCCAGCAGTGCGTTAGCGGGGGCCTTTCAGAATGAGCAGTTCTTC	CASSALAGAFQNEQFF
-	-	TRBJ1-2	TRBV29-1	TGCAGCGTTGAAGATCTGGGGGGCGCCGACTATGGCTACACCTTC	CSVEDLGGADYGYTF
-	TRBD1	TRBJ2-5	TRBV13	TGTGCCAGCAGCGGGACAGGGTTGTCCGGGGCTCTGGGGGAGACCCAGTACTTC	CASSGTGLSGALGETQYF
-	-	TRBJ1-1	TRBV7-9	TGTGCCAGCAGCACGGGCCTGGCGGACACTGAAGCTTTCTTT	CASSTGLADTEAFF
-	-	TRBJ1-1	TRBV19	TGTGCCAGTAGTAGGTCGCCGGGAACTGAAGCTTTCTTT	CASSRSPGTEAFF
-	-	TRBJ2-1	TRBV7-9	TGTGCCAGCATTTCCGGCGGGGCCTACAATGAGCAGTTCTTC	CASISGGAYNEQFF
few	-	TRBJ2-5	TRBV7-3	TGTGCCAGCAGCTTAGGGGGGACCGAAGAAGAGACCCAGTACTTC	CASSLGGTEEETQYF
few	TRBD1	TRBJ1-4	TRBV27	TGTGCCAGCAGTTTATCGGGACAGGGGGTTCTTAATGAGGAAAAACTGTTTTTT	CASSLSGQGVLNEEKLFF
-	-	TRBJ2-1	TRBV6-1	TGTGCCAGCACCCAGTATCCCTACAATGAGCAGTTCTTC	CASTQYPYNEQFF
once	-	TRBJ2-3	TRBV4-1	TGCGCCAGCAGCCAAACCCCGACGCGGAGCACAGATACGCAGTATTTT	CASSQTPTRSTDTQYF
-	-	TRBJ2-1	TRBV29-1	TGCAGCGTTGAAGCGGGACTTAACAATGAGCAGTTCTTC	CSVEAGLNNEQFF
-	-	TRBJ1-6	TRBV11-3	-	CAIISLCQQLIVQGLRPLHF
-	-	TRBJ1-1	TRBV2	TGTGCCAGCAGTGAAGTAAAGGGGGCTGAAGCTTTCTTT	CASSEVKGAEAFF
-	-	TRBJ2-7	TRBV27	TGTGCCAGCAGTTTCGGACCGTCCCCCAACGAGCAGTACTTC	CASSFGPSPNEQYF
many	-	TRBJ1-1	TRBV7-2	TGTGCCAGCAGCTTAATTTTGAACACTGAAGCTTTCTTT	CASSLILNTEAFF
few	-	TRBJ2-2	TRBV27	TGTGCCAGCAGTCCACGACAGCCTTACACCGGGGAGCTGTTTTTT	CASSPRQPYTGELFF
-	-	TRBJ1-1	TRBV7-9	TGTGCCAGCAGTCACCCCCCCACTGAAGCTTTCTTT	CASSHPPTEAFF
few	-	TRBJ1-5	TRBV13	TGTGCCAGCAGCTTAGTGGGTGAGCCCCAGCATTTT	CASSLVGEPQHF
-	-	TRBJ2-1	TRBV4-1	TGCGCCAGCAGCCAAGTTAGGGGGGGGGCGGCATATGAGCAGTTCTTC	CASSQVRGGAAYEQFF
-	TRBD2	TRBJ2-1	TRBV24-1	TGTGCCACCCGGGGGGGGAACTACAATGAGCAGTTCTTC	CATRGGNYNEQFF
-	-	TRBJ1-6	TRBV6-2/TRBV6-3	TGTGCCAGCAGTCTCCACCTAGACGAAGGGGTGGAGAATTCACCCCTCCACTTT	CASSLHLDEGVENSPLHF
-	TRBD1	TRBJ2-1	TRBV4-1	TGCGCCAGCAGACGAGGGAACAGGGGGCTGTACAATGAGCAGTTCTTC	CASRRGNRGLYNEQFF
-	-	TRBJ2-5	TRBV6-6	TGTGCCAGCACCCCGCAAGGGATCCAAGAGACCCAGTACTTC	CASTPQGIQETQYF
-	-	TRBJ2-1	TRBV4-1	TGTGCCAGCAGCCCGCGACTTATGGGGACTGGCGGTTCCTACAATGAGCAGTTCTTC	CASSPRLMGTGGSYNEQFF
-	TRBD2	TRBJ2-5	TRBV12-3/TRBV12-4	TGTGCCAGCAGTTCCCCAGGGACTAGCGGGGGGTCTTACCCACCACAAGAGACCCAGTACTTC	CASSSPGTSGGSYPPQETQYF
many	-	TRBJ1-1	TRBV19	TGTGCCAGTAGTCTGGGGCATCCCACATTGAACACTGAAGCTTTCTTT	CASSLGHPTLNTEAFF
-	-	TRBJ1-1	TRBV13	TGTGCCAGCAGCTTAAGGGCCAGAGGGACTGAAGCTTTCTTT	CASSLRARGTEAFF
-	-	TRBJ2-1	TRBV10-3	TGTGCCATCAGTGAGTCGATGGGGCAGGGGTCCATCCATGAGCAGTTCTTC	CAISESMGQGSIHEQFF